The clone carrying this T cell receptor (beta chain) has a handful of counts. The assay was immunoSEQ multiplex PCR, and TCRdb's table has in-frame clones only and misses some. The sample includes over 250,000 clones, roughly nine tenths of them seen just once. This record comes from a study of blood T cell repertoires in COVID-19. Study-level information: Spain, Italy and the United States supplied samples that represented acute and convalescent COVID-19.

Looked up from germline, CDR1 is SGHNT and CDR2 is YYREEE (reference sequence). The CDR3 extends over 16 amino acids. Trimming stripped 2 bases from V and 3 bases from J, with 16 bases between. The clonotype comes from a woman in her forties or fifties who had recovered from COVID-19. The sequencing sample was made of PBMCs or T cells enriched from blood (not recorded which). The rearrangement joins TRBV5-4 to TRBJ2-3, with a possible D match to TRBD2 (6 bases). CDR3: CASSLEADYRTDTQYF. The CDR3 DNA follows: TGTGCCAGCAGCTTAGAAGCGGACTACCGAACAGATACGCAGTATTTT.